The TCR beta chain under discussion was sequenced for a study of shared clonotypes between healthy human individuals. Germline CDR1 is SEHNR and CDR2 is FQNEAQ (reference sequence). The CDR3 sequence is 16 residues long. J was trimmed by 5 bases and V by 4 bases; bases with no gene match: 7. Assay: immunoSEQ multiplex PCR; the TCRdb copy retains only in-frame clones and omits some. The sample includes 650,000 to 700,000 clones, about 90% of them seen just once. The genes are TRBV7-9 and TRBJ2-1; 11 bases match TRBD2. The TCR was taken from a man younger than 35 in good health. Some clones in this sample may be carry-over from other donors' samples. The sequenced sample was memory CD8+ T cells from PBMCs. This sample's subset: CD45RO+ cells pooled with CCR7-negative TemRA cells. CDR3 nucleotides: TGTGCCAGCAGCTCTGGGACTAGCGGTATCAACAATGAGCAGTTCTTC. Translated, it gives CASSSGTSGINNEQFF.